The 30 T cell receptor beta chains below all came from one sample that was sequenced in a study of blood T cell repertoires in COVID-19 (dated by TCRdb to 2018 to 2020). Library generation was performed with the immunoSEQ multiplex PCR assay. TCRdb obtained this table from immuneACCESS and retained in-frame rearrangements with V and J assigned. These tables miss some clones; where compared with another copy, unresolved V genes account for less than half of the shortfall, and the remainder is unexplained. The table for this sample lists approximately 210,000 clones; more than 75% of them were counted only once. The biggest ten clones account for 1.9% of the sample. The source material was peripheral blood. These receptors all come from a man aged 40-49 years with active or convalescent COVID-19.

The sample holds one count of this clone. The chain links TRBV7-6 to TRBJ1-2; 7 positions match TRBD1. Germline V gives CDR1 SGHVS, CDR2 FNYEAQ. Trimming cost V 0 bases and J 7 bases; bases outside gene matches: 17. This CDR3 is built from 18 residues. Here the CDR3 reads CASSLALSSDRATGGYTF. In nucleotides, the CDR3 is TGTGCCAGCAGCTTAGCCCTGAGTTCAGACAGGGCGACCGGTGGCTACACCTTC.

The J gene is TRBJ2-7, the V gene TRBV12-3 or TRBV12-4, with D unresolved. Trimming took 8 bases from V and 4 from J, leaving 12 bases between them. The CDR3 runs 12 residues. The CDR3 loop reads CASGLAFYEQYF. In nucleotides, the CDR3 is TGTGCCAGCGGGTTAGCCTTTTACGAGCAGTACTTC.

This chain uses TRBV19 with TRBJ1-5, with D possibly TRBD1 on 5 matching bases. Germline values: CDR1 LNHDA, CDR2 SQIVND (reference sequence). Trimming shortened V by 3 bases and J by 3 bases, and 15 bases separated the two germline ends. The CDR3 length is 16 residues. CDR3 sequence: CASSISGTSINQPQHF. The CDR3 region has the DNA TGTGCCAGTAGTATCTCGGGGACTTCTATCAATCAGCCCCAGCATTTT.

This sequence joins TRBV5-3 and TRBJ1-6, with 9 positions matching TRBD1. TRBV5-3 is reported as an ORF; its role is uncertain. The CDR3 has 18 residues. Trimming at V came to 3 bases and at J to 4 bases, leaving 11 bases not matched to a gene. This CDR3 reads CARSCRDRAKGYNSPLHF. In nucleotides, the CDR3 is TGTGCCAGAAGCTGTCGGGACAGGGCAAAAGGTTATAATTCACCCCTCCACTTT.

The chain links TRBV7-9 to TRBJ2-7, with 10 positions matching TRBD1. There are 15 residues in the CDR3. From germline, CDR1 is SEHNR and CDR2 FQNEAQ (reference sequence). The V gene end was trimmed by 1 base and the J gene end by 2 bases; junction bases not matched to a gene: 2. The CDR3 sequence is CASSLVGTGAYEQYF. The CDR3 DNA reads TGTGCCAGCAGCTTAGTTGGGACAGGGGCCTACGAGCAGTACTTC.

CDR3 coding DNA: TGTGCCAGCAGGCGGCAGAACTACGAGCAGTACTTC. Protein: CASRRQNYEQYF. The chain uses TRBV12-3 or TRBV12-4 and TRBJ2-7, with D unclear. The CDR3 has 12 residues. V lost 6 bases to trimming and J lost 3 bases, with 9 bases between them.

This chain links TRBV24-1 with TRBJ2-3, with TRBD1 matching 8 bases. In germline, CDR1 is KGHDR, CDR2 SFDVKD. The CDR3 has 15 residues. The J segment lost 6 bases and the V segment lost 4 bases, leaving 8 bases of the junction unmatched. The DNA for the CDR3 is TGTGCCACCAGTGACCGACAGGGGAATTTGGATACGCAGTATTTT. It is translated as CATSDRQGNLDTQYF.

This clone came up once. Written as DNA, the CDR3 is TGCGCCAGCAGCCAAGCCCCCATTAGCCGAGCCCAAGAGACCCAGTACTTC. Protein: CASSQAPISRAQETQYF. V gene TRBV4-1 combines with J gene TRBJ2-5; no clear D. The CDR3 contains 17 residues. Trimming stripped 1 base from V and 1 base from J, with 16 bases between. Germline V gives CDR1 MGHRA, CDR2 YSYEKL.

The CDR3 region has the DNA TGTGCCACCAGCAGGGGAGAGCCCCTAGCCGACTACAATGAGCAGTTCTTC. Translation: CATSRGEPLADYNEQFF. V usage is TRBV15 and J usage is TRBJ2-1; tentatively, D is TRBD2 (5 bases). Trimming removed 3 bases at V and 3 bases at J, with 18 bases between. The germline CDR1 and CDR2 sequences are LNHNV and YYDKDF (reference sequence). This CDR3 is 17 amino acids long.

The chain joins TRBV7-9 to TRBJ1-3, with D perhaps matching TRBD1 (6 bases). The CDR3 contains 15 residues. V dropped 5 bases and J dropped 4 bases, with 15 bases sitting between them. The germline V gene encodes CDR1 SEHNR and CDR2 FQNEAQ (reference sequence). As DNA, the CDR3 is TGTGCCAGCAGCCTAAGGGGGGGAAGAGGAAACACCATATATTTT. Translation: CASSLRGGRGNTIYF.

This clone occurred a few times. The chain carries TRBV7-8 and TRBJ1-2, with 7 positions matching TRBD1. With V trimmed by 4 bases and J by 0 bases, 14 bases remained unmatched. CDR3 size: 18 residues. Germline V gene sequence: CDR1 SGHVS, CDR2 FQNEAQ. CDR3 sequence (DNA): TGTGCCAGCAGCTCCGTTCGAATAAGACAGGGAACTAACTATGGCTACACCTTC. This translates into CASSSVRIRQGTNYGYTF. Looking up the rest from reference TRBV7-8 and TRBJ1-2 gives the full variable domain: GAGVSQSPRYKVAKRGQDVALRCDPISGHVSLFWYQQALGQGPEFLTYFQNEAQLDKSGLPSDRFFAERPEGSVSTLKIQRTQQEDSAVYLCASSSVRIRQGTNYGYTFGSGTRLTVV.

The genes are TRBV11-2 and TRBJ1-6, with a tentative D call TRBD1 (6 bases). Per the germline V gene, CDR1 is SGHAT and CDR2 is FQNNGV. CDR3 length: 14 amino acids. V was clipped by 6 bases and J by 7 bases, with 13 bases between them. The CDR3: CASSSDSWNSPLHF. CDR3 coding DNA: TGTGCCAGCAGTTCGGACAGCTGGAATTCACCCCTCCACTTT.

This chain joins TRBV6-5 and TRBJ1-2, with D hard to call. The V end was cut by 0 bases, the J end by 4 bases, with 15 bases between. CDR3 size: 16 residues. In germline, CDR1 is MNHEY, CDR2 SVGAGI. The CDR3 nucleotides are TGTGCCAGCAGTTACTCGATTGGCGGCATGGGCTATGGCTACACCTTC. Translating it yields CASSYSIGGMGYGYTF.

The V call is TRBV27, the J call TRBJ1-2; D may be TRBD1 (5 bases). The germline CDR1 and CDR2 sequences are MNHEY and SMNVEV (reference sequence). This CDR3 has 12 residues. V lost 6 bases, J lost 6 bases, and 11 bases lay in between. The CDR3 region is CASSDQGNGYTF. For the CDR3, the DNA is TGTGCCAGCAGCGACCAGGGAAATGGCTACACCTTC.

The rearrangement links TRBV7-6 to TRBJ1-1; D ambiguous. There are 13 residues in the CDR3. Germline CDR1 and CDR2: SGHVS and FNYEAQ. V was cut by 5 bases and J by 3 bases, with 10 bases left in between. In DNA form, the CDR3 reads TGTGCCAGCAGCCTAACCGGGGACACTGAAGCTTTCTTT. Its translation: CASSLTGDTEAFF.

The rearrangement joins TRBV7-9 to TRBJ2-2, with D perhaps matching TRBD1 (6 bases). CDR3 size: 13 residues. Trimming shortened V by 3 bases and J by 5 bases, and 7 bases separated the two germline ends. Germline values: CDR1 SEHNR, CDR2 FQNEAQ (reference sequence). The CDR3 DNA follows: TGTGCCAGCAGCTTCGGACAGACCGGGGAGCTGTTTTTT. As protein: CASSFGQTGELFF.

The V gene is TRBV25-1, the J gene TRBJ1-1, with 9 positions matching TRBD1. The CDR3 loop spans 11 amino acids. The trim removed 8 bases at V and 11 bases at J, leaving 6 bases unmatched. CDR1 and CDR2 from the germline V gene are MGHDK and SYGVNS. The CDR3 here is CASRWTGEAFF. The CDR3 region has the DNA TGTGCCAGCCGTTGGACAGGGGAGGCTTTCTTT.

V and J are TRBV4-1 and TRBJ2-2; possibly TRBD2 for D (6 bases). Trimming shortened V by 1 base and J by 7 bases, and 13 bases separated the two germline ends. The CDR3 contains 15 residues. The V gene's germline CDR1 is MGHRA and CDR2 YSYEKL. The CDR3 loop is CASSQVRGGGGELFF. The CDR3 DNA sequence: TGCGCCAGCAGCCAAGTCCGGGGAGGAGGCGGGGAGCTGTTTTTT.

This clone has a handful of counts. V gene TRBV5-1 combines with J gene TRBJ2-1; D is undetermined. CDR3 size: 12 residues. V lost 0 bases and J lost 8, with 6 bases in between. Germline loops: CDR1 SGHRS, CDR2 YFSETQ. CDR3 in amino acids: CASSLENYEQFF. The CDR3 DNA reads TGCGCCAGCAGCTTGGAGAACTATGAGCAGTTCTTC.

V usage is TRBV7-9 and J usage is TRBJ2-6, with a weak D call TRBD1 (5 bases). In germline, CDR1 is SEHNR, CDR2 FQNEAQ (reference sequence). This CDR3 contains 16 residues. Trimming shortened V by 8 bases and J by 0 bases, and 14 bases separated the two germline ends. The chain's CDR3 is CASLSFQGSGANVLTF. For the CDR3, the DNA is TGTGCCAGCCTCAGCTTTCAGGGCTCTGGGGCCAACGTCCTGACTTTC.

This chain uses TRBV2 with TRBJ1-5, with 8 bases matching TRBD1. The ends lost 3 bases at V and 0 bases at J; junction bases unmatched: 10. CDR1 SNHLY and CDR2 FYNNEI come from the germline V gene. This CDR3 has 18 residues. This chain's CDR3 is CASSDWTGLPYSNQPQHF. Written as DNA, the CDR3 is TGTGCCAGCAGTGACTGGACAGGGCTCCCTTATAGCAATCAGCCCCAGCATTTT.

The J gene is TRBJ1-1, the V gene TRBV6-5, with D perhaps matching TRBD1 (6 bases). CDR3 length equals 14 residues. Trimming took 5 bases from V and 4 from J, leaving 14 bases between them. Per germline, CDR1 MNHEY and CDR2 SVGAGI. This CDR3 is CASSTQGGGTEAFF. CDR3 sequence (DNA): TGTGCCAGCAGTACACAGGGAGGGGGCACTGAAGCTTTCTTT.

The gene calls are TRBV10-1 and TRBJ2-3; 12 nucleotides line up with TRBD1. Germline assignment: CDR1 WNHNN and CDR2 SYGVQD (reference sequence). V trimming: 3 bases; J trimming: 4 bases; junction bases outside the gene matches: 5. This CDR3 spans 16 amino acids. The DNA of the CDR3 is TGCGCCAGCAGTGATGCGGGACAGGGGGCTCCAGATACGCAGTATTTT. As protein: CASSDAGQGAPDTQYF.

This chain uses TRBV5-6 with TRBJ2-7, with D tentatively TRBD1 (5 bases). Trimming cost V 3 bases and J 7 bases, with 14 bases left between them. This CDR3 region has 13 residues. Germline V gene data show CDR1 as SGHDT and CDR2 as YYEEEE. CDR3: CASSSVPGLEQYF. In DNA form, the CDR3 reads TGTGCCAGCAGCTCAGTTCCAGGGTTGGAGCAGTACTTC.

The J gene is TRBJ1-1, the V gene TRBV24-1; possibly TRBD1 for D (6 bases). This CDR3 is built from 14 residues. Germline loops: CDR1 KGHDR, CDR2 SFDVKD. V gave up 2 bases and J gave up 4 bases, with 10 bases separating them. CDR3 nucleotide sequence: TGTGCCACCAGTGATTCCAACAGGGCCACTGAAGCTTTCTTT. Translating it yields CATSDSNRATEAFF.

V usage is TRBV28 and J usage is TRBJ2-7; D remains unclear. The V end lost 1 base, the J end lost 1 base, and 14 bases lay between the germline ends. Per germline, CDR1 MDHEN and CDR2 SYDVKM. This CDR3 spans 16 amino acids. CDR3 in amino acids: CASSLSFSSESYEQYF. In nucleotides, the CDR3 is TGTGCCAGCAGTTTATCGTTTAGTAGTGAATCCTACGAGCAGTACTTC.

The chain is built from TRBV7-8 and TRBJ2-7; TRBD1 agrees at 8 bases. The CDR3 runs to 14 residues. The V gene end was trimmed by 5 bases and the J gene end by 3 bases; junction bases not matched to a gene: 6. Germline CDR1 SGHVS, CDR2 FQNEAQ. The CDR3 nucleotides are TGTGCCAGCAGCCCTACGACAGGGGTCTACGAGCAGTACTTC. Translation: CASSPTTGVYEQYF.

DNA for the CDR3: TGTGCCAGCAGCTTATGGCGGGAGACCCAAGAGACCCAGTACTTC. Protein sequence: CASSLWRETQETQYF. The chain links TRBV7-9 to TRBJ2-5, with TRBD2 identical over 7 bases. The CDR3 extends over 15 amino acids. In germline, CDR1 is SEHNR, CDR2 FQNEAQ (reference sequence). V shed 2 bases and J 1 base; nucleotides not matched to a gene: 4.

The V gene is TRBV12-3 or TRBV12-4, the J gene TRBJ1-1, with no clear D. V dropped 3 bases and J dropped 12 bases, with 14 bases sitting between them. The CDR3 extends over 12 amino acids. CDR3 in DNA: TGTGCCAGCAGTTTCCCCGGAGGTGAGCCTTTCTTT. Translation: CASSFPGGEPFF.

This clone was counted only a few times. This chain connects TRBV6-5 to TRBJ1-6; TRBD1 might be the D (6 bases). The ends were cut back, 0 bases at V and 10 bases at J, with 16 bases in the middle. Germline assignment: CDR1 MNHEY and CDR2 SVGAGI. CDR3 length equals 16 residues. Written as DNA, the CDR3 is TGTGCCAGCAGTTACTCTGGTGCGGGGGGCAGGTCACCCCTCCACTTT. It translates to CASSYSGAGGRSPLHF.